This TCR beta chain is from a study of beta chain features in type 1 diabetes. Study-wide background: Regarding age, gender and cell yields, patients proved similar to healthy donors. General study points: TCRB CDR3s from Type 1 diabetes patients were moderately but significantly shorter in all four CD4+ subsets. Equally in patients and controls, shorter templates might have been favored by PCR.

By way of CD45RO/CCR7/CD25/CD127/CD95/CD27, the CD4+ regulatory, stem cell-like memory, central memory and naive cells were sorted. About this clone itself: Antigen: not known.

Sequenced material consisted of expressed TCRB transcripts (all of the isolated RNA was reverse transcribed). Using immunoSEQ multiplex PCR, the repertoire was profiled, and TCRdb retains in-frame clones only, with some absent. The data show 400,000 to 450,000 clones, approximately 13% seen once. CDR1 and CDR2 (germline): SGHNT, YYREEE (reference sequence). The CDR3 totals 16 residues. V shed 4 bases and J shed 0 bases, with 16 bases lying between them. The specimen sequenced was naive CD4+ T cells from blood. V is TRBV5-4 and J is TRBJ1-1, with D tentatively TRBD1 (6 bases). This receptor was taken from a man aged 25-45 years in good health. CDR3 in DNA: TGTGCCAGCAGCCTGGGGGCAGGCGGAATGAACACTGAAGCTTTCTTT. Translation gives CASSLGAGGMNTEAFF.